This T cell receptor beta chain was recorded in a study of identical twins. J was trimmed by 3 bases and V by 2 bases; bases with no gene match: 15. This CDR3 spans 20 amino acids. CDR1 and CDR2 (germline): MNHEY, SMNVEV (reference sequence). TCRdb recomputed calls from the 5' RACE reads with MiXCR, one row per CDR3 protein. The data hold a few hundred thousand distinct CDR3 sequences, with roughly 13% observed a single time. There are many counts of this clonotype. This sample was also put to use in a study of yellow fever vaccine responses in identical twins.

The source is a woman aged 18-29 years in good health. V gene TRBV27 combines with J gene TRBJ2-3, with 12 positions matching TRBD2. Sequencing input: memory (CD45RO+) T cells sorted from blood. CDR3 region: CASSLRSPLAGGDATDTQYF. The CDR3 coding sequence is TGTGCCAGCAGTTTACGATCTCCACTAGCGGGAGGCGATGCGACAGATACGCAGTATTTT.